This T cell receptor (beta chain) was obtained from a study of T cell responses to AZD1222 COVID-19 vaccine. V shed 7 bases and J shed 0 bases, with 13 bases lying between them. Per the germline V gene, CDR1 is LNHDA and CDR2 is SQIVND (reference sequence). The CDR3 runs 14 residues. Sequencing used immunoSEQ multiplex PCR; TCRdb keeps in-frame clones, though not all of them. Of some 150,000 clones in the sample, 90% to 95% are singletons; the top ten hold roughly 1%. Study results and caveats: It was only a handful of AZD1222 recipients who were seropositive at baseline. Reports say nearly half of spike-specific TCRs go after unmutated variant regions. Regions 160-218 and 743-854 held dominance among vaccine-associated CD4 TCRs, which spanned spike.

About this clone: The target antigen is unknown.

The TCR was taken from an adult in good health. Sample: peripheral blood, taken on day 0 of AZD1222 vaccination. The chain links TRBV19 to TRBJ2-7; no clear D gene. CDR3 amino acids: CASNQDGYSYEQYF. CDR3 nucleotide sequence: TGTGCCAGTAACCAAGACGGCTACTCCTACGAGCAGTACTTC.